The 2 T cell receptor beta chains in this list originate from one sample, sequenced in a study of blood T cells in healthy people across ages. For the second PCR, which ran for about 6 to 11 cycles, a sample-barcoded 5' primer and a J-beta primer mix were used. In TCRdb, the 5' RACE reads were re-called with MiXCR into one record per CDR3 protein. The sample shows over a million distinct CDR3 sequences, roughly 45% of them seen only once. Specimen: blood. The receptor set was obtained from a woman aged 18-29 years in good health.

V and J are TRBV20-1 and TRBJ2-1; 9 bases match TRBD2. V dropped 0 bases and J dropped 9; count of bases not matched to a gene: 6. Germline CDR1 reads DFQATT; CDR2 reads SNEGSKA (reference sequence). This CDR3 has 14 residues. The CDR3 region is CSARDRAGGGEQFF. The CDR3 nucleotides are TGCAGTGCTAGAGACCGAGCGGGAGGCGGTGAGCAGTTCTTC.

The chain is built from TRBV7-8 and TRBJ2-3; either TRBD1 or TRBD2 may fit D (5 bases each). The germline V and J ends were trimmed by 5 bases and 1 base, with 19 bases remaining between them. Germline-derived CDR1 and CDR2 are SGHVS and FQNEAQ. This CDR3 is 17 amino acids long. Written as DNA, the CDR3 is TGTGCCAGCAGCGCTCCCCTACTCCCGGGACGCACAGATACGCAGTATTTT. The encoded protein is CASSAPLLPGRTDTQYF.